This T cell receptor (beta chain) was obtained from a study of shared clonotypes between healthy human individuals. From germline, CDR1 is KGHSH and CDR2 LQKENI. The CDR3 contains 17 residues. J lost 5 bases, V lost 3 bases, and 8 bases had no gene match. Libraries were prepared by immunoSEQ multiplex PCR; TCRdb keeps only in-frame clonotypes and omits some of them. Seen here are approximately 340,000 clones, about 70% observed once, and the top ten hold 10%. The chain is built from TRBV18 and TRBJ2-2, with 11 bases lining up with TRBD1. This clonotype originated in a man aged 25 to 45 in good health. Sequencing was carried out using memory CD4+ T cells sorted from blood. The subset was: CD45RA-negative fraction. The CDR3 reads CASSPFRTGGATGELFF. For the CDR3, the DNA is TGTGCCAGCTCACCTTTTAGGACAGGGGGCGCGACCGGGGAGCTGTTTTTT.